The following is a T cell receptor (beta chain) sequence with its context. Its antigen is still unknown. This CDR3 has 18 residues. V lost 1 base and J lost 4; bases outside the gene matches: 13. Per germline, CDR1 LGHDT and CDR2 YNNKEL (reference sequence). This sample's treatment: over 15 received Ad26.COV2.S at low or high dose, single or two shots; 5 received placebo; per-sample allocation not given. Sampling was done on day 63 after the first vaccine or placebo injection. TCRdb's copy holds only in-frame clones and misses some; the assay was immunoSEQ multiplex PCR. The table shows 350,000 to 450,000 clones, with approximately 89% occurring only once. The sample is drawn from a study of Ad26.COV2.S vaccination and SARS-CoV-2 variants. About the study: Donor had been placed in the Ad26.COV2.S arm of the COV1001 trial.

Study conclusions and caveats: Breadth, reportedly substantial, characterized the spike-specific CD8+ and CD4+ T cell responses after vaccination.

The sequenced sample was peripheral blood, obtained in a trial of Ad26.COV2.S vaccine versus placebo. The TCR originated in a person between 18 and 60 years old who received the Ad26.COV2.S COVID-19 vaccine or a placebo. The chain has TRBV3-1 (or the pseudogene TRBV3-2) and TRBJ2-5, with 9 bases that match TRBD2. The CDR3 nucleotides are TGTGCCAGCAGCCAAGGGTCTAGCGGGATTGGGGGGTTAGAGACCCAGTACTTC. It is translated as CASSQGSSGIGGLETQYF.